The 25 T cell receptor beta chains below all came from one sample that was sequenced in a study of T cells expressing NK-cell markers. TCRdb reprocessed the 5' RACE reads and reports one entry per CDR3 protein, with no DNA. The listing contains about 260,000 distinct CDR3 sequences. Sequenced sample: blood T cells: a sorted CD56 or NKG2C T cell subset, CD4+ or CD8+ T cells, or bulk PBMC T cells (not recorded which). The receptors here all came from a woman between 18 and 75 years old in good health.

This chain joins TRBV25-1 and TRBJ2-3. CDR3 length: 16 amino acids. Germline V CDR1 and CDR2: MGHDK, SYGVNS. The CDR3 region is CASSRTHEWDTDTQYF.

The V call is TRBV6-5, the J call TRBJ2-1; lacking DNA, the TRBD2 call made by TCRdb goes unchecked. Germline V gene lookup returns CDR1 MNHEY and CDR2 SVGAGI. This CDR3 is 19 amino acids long. The CDR3 region is CASSYSPRRRYNSYNEQFF.

The chain couples TRBV10-3 to TRBJ2-7. Per germline, CDR1 ENHRY and CDR2 SYGVKD. This CDR3 is 14 amino acids long. Here the CDR3 reads CAIRRDSTSYEQYF.

The CDR3 is CASSQSAREQYF. The chain couples TRBV7-2 to TRBJ2-7. This CDR3 has 12 amino acids. Germline CDR1 reads SGHTA; CDR2 reads FQGNSA.

The V call is TRBV2, the J call TRBJ2-1; TCRdb calls TRBD1, which cannot be checked without DNA. The CDR3 is 15 residues long. Germline values: CDR1 SNHLY, CDR2 FYNNEI. This chain's CDR3 is CASSAYGISYNEQFF.

The rearrangement uses TRBV28 and TRBJ2-7; TCRdb's assignment of TRBD2 cannot be checked, as there is no DNA. The CDR3 sequence is 14 residues long. The germline gives CDR1 MDHEN, CDR2 SYDVKM. The CDR3 here is CASSFPGLNYEQYF.

The rearrangement joins TRBV7-2 to TRBJ2-1; the D gene TCRdb calls, TRBD2, cannot be checked with no DNA. CDR3 length: 15 amino acids. CDR1 is SGHTA, CDR2 FQGNSA, per germline. The CDR3 sequence: CASSLRGGRGNEQFF.

The chain is built from TRBV20-1 and TRBJ2-1. This CDR3 contains 16 residues. Per germline, CDR1 DFQATT and CDR2 SNEGSKA (reference sequence). CDR3 region: CSATGPVGDSYNEQFF.

The chain is built from TRBV7-6 and TRBJ2-3; the D gene TCRdb calls, TRBD1, cannot be checked with no DNA. This CDR3 is 14 amino acids long. Germline V gene lookup returns CDR1 SGHVS and CDR2 FNYEAQ. CDR3 sequence: CASSAPERGNTQYF.

This chain connects TRBV12-3 or TRBV12-4 to TRBJ1-2; TCRdb picks TRBD1, but there is no DNA to check that call. The CDR3 is made up of 13 amino acids. CDR3 in amino acids: CASSGAHNYGYTF.

The rearrangement uses TRBV5-1 and TRBJ2-1. The germline CDR1 and CDR2 sequences are SGHRS and YFSETQ. This CDR3 is 16 amino acids long. This CDR3 reads CASSYKAGSSYNEQFF.

The chain carries TRBV4-1 and TRBJ1-5. CDR3 length equals 16 residues. The germline V gene has CDR1 MGHRA and CDR2 YSYEKL. CDR3: CASSQDWRGGNQPQHF.

The chain uses TRBV4-3 and TRBJ1-4; the TRBD1 assignment by TCRdb is unverifiable without DNA. There are 16 residues in the CDR3. Per germline, CDR1 LGHNA and CDR2 YSLEER. This CDR3 is CASSQDVGVINEKLFF.

The CDR3 is CASRPGQGGKTQYF. V usage is TRBV12-3 or TRBV12-4 and J usage is TRBJ2-5; without DNA, the TCRdb call of TRBD1 cannot be checked. The CDR3 covers 14 residues.

The chain employs TRBV6-1 and TRBJ1-2; TCRdb reports TRBD1, a call that lacks DNA to check it against. Germline values: CDR1 MNHNS, CDR2 SASEGT. The CDR3 spans 15 residues. The CDR3 loop is CASRDTGQGNYGYTF.

This chain uses TRBV19 with TRBJ1-2; TCRdb outputs TRBD1, but without DNA this stays unchecked. The germline gives CDR1 LNHDA, CDR2 SQIVND (reference sequence). The CDR3 contains 15 residues. CDR3 in amino acids: CASSNPRTGPWGYTF.

The J gene is TRBJ2-5, the V gene TRBV7-2; the D gene TCRdb calls, TRBD1, cannot be checked with no DNA. This CDR3 comprises 14 residues. The germline V gene has CDR1 SGHTA and CDR2 FQGNSA. This chain's CDR3 is CASSLAGGGETQYF.

The chain links TRBV10-3 to TRBJ2-7; TCRdb lists TRBD2, though no DNA is available to test this call. The CDR3 loop spans 17 amino acids. In germline, CDR1 is ENHRY, CDR2 SYGVKD. The CDR3 reads CAISDSPRGTRGYEQYF.

The V and J genes are TRBV4-1 and TRBJ2-5. The CDR3 runs to 12 residues. In germline, CDR1 is MGHRA, CDR2 YSYEKL. CDR3 amino acids: CASSGVRETQYF.

This chain links TRBV12-3 or TRBV12-4 with TRBJ2-3. The CDR3 spans 14 residues. This CDR3 is CASSSRGVTDTQYF.

J is TRBJ1-2 and V is TRBV6-1; no DNA is available, so the TRBD1 call from TCRdb remains unchecked. Germline V CDR1 and CDR2: MNHNS, SASEGT. The length of the CDR3 is 16 residues. The CDR3 sequence is CASRRVADRINYGYTF.

V usage is TRBV6-2 or TRBV6-3 and J usage is TRBJ1-1. Germline V gene sequence: CDR1 MNHEY, CDR2 SVGEGT. CDR3 length: 14 amino acids. CDR3 loop: CASGLFDMNTEAFF.

The V call is TRBV6-5, the J call TRBJ1-3. The CDR3 spans 15 residues. Germline V lookup: CDR1 MNHEY, CDR2 SVGAGI. CDR3 sequence reads: CASSYVGFAGNTIYF.

The rearrangement links TRBV6-5 to TRBJ2-5; absent DNA, TCRdb's TRBD1 call cannot be checked. Germline V CDR1 and CDR2: MNHEY, SVGAGI. The CDR3 consists of 15 residues. The CDR3: CASSYTGTAQETQYF.

This sequence joins TRBV20-1 and TRBJ2-1. Germline CDR1 is DFQATT and CDR2 is SNEGSKA (reference sequence). The CDR3 contains 14 residues. The CDR3 sequence: CSARETSAYNEQFF.